This T cell receptor beta chain was documented in a study of T-cell memory formation after mild COVID-19. Study-level information: In these data, TCR clusters were largely donor specific.

With constant-segment primers, 5'RACE yielded cDNA libraries of TCR alpha and TCR beta that carried sample barcodes and UMIs. TCRdb ran MiXCR on the 5' RACE reads and lists one entry per CDR3 protein. The repertoire has about 190,000 distinct CDR3 sequences, around 17% of them found once; the top ten carry 2% to 2.5%. This CDR3 has 14 amino acids. Trimming left V 3 bases short and J 5 bases short, with 13 bases between. The germline CDR1 and CDR2 sequences are MGHRA and YSYEKL. General observations from the study: Clones that shrank (day 15 to 85) were balanced CD4/CD8, whereas later expanders leaned CD4+. Whether day 37 second-wave clones are SARS-CoV-2-specific was not confirmed.

This clonotype appeared a few times. Its target is unknown. The rearrangement uses TRBV4-1 and TRBJ1-1; possible D gene TRBD1, 5 bases. Input material: PBMCs or a T cell subset sorted from them (not recorded which). The sequence was collected from an adult woman who had mild COVID-19 (a few samples of this study predate the infection). Cell type and time point are not known. The CDR3 loop reads CASSQGFGGTEAFF. As DNA, the CDR3 is TGCGCCAGCAGCCAGGGCTTCGGGGGGACTGAAGCTTTCTTT.